This TCR beta chain was recovered during a study of glioma-infiltrating T cells after dendritic cell vaccination. Some clones are missing from TCRdb's copy, which holds only in-frame ones; the method was immunoSEQ multiplex PCR. The data contain around 97,000 clones, roughly 81% of them singletons. V was pared by 2 bases and J by 7 bases, with 5 bases of the junction left unmatched. The germline V gene encodes CDR1 GTSNPN and CDR2 SVGIG (reference sequence). This CDR3 is 15 amino acids long. The clonotype was recovered from a human donor with glioblastoma. Sample: blood, taken before dendritic cell vaccination. V and J are TRBV30 and TRBJ1-6, with 10 bases identical to TRBD1. This CDR3 is CAWSHGTGDNSPLHF. CDR3 nucleotide sequence: TGTGCCTGGAGTCACGGGACAGGGGACAATTCACCCCTCCACTTT.